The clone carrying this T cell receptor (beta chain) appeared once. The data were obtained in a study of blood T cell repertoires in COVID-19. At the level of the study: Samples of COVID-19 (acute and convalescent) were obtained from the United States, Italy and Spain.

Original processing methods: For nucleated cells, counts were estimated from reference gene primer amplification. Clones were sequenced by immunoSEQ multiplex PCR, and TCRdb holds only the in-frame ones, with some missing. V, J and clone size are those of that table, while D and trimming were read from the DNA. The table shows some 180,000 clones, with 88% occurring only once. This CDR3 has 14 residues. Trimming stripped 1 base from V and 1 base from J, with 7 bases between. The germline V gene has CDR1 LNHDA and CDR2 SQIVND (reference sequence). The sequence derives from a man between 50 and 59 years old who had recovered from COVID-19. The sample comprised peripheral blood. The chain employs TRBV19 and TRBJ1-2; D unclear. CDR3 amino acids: CASSIGGFNYGYTF. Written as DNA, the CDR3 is TGTGCCAGTAGTATAGGCGGTTTTAACTATGGCTACACCTTC.